The entry below gives a single T cell receptor beta chain sequence along with its context. The germline V gene encodes CDR1 SGDLS and CDR2 YYNGEE. The V and J ends lost 3 bases and 6 bases respectively, with 16 bases between them. The CDR3 is made up of 14 amino acids. The sample originates from a study of blood T cell repertoires in COVID-19. In the study overall: Whether acute or convalescent, the COVID-19 samples came from the United States, Italy and Spain. The cDNA or gDNA used as material had been derived from T cells, B-cell-depleted T cells, or PBMCs.

As processed by the authors: Estimated nucleated cell counts came from reference gene primer amplification. TCRdb keeps only in-frame clones here, not all; method: immunoSEQ multiplex PCR. Clone size and the V and J calls come from that table; the DNA yielded D and trimming. The data contain tens of thousands of clones, around 81% of them seen just once; the ten biggest clones take up 26%. V and J are TRBV9 and TRBJ2-7; D perhaps matches TRBD1 (6 bases). The sequenced sample was peripheral blood. The clonotype was recovered from a woman over 75 with COVID-19, enrolled during active disease. CDR3 residues: CASSEDSATGEQYF. Written as DNA, the CDR3 is TGTGCCAGCAGCGAGGACAGTGCCACGGGCGAGCAGTACTTC.